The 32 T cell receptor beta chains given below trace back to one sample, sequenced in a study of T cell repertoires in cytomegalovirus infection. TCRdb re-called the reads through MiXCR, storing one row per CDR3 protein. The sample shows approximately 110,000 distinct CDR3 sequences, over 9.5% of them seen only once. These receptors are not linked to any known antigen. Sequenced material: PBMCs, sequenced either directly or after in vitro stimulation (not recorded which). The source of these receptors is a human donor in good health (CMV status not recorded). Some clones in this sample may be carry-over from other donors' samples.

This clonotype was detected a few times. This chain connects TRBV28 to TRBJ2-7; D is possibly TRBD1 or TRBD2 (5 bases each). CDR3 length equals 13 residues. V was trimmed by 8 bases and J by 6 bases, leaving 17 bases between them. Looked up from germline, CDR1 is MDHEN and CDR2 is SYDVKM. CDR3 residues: CASVGDQRREQYF. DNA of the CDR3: TGTGCCAGCGTGGGGGATCAGAGGCGCGAGCAGTACTTC.

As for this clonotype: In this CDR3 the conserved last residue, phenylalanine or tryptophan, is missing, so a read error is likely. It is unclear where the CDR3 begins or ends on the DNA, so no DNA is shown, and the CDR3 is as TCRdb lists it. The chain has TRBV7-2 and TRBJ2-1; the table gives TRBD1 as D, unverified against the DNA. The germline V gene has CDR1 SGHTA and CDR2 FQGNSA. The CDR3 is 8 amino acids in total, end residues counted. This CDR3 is CASSPLAL.

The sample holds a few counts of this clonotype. In nucleotides, the CDR3 is TGTGCCAGCAGCTGGGGACTAGCGGGAGGAAATAATGAGCAGTTCTTC. It translates to CASSWGLAGGNNEQFF. J is TRBJ2-1 and V is TRBV5-6; 15 bases map to TRBD2. Germline V gene data show CDR1 as SGHDT and CDR2 as YYEEEE. V lost 3 bases to trimming and J lost 7 bases; unmatched junction nucleotides: 5. This CDR3 contains 16 residues.

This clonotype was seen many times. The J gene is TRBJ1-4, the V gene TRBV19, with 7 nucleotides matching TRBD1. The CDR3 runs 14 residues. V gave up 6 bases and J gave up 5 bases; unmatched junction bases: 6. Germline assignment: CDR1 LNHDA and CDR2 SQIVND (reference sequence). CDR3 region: CASRRGQKNEKLFF. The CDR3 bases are TGTGCCAGTAGAAGGGGACAGAAAAATGAAAAACTGTTTTTT. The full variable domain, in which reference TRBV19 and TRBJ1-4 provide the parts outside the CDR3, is DGGITQSPKYLFRKEGQNVTLSCEQNLNHDAMYWYRQDPGQGLRLIYYSQIVNDFQKGDIAEGYSVSREKKESFPLTVTSAQKNPTAFYLCASRRGQKNEKLFFGSGTQLSVL.

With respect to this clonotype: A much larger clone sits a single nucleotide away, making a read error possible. As DNA, the CDR3 is TGTGCCAGCAGTGACGGAGTGTGGAGCTACACCTTC. Protein sequence: CASSDGVWSYTF. V is TRBV25-1 and J is TRBJ1-2; no clear D gene. Germline CDR1 reads MGHDK; CDR2 reads SYGVNS. CDR3 size: 12 residues. V dropped 3 bases and J dropped 9 bases, with 11 bases sitting between them.

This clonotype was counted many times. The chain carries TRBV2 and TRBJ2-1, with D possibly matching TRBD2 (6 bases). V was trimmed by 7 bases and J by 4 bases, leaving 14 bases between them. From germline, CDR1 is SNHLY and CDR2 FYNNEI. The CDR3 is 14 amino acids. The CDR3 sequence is CASTRDSPYNEQFF. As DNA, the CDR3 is TGTGCCAGCACCCGGGACTCCCCTTACAATGAGCAGTTCTTC.

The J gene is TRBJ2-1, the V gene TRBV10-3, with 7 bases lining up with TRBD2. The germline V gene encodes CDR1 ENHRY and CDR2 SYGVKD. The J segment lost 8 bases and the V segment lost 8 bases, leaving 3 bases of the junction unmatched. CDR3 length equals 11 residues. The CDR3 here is CAIGGSDEQFF. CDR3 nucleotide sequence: TGTGCCATCGGCGGGAGTGATGAGCAGTTCTTC.

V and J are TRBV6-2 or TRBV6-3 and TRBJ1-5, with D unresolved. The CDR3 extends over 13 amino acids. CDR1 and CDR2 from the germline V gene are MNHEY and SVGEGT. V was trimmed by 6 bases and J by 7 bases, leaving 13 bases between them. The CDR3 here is CASSSRAVQPQHF. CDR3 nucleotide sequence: TGTGCCAGCAGCTCGAGAGCAGTCCAGCCCCAGCATTTT.

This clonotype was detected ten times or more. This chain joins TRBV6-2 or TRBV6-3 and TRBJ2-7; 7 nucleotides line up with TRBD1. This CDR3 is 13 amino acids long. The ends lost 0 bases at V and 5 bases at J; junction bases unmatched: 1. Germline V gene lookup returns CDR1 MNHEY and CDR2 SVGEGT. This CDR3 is CASSYSDRDEQYF. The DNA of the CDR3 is TGTGCCAGCAGTTACTCCGACAGGGACGAGCAGTACTTC.

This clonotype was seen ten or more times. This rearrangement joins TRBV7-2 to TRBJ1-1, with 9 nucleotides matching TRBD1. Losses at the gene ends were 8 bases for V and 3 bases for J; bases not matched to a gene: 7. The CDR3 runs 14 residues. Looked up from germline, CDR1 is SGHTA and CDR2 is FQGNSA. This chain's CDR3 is CASRRGQGHTEAFF. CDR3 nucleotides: TGTGCCAGCCGCCGGGGACAGGGACACACTGAAGCTTTCTTT.

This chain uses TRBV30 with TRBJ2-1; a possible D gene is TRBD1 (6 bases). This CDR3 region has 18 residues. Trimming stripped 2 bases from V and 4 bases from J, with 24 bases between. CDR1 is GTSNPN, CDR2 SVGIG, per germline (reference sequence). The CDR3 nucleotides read TGTGCCTGGAGTCCCGCAGCCGGGACAAACCTAATGTACAATGAGCAGTTCTTC. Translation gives CAWSPAAGTNLMYNEQFF.

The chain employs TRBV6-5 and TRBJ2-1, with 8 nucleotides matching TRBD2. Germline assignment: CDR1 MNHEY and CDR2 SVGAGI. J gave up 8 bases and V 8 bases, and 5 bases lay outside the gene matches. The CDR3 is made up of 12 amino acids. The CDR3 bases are TGTGCCAGCCATAGCGGGATTGATGAGCAGTTCTTC. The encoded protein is CASHSGIDEQFF.

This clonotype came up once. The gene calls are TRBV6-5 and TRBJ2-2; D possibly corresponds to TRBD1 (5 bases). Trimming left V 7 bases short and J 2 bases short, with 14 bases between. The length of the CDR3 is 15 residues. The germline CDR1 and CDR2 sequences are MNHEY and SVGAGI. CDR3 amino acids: CASTSAGPNTGELFF. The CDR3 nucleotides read TGTGCCAGCACCTCAGCAGGGCCAAACACCGGGGAGCTGTTTTTT.

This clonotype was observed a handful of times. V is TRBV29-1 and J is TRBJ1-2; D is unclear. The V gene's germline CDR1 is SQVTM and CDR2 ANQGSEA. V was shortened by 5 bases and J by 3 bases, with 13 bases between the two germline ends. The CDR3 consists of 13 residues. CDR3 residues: CSVSVALDYGYTF. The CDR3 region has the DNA TGCAGCGTTTCGGTCGCACTGGACTATGGCTACACCTTC.

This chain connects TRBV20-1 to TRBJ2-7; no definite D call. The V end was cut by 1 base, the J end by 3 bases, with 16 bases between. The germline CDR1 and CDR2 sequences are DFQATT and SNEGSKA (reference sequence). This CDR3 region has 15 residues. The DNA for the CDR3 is TGCAGTGCTAGAGTGTTCGGGCCTAAAGGCTACGAGCAGTACTTC. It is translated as CSARVFGPKGYEQYF.

The CDR3 coding sequence is TGTGCCAGCAGTTGGGGGGACAGGGATGGCTACACCTTC. As protein: CASSWGDRDGYTF. The chain uses TRBV28 and TRBJ1-2; TRBD1 agrees at 9 bases. Germline CDR1 MDHEN, CDR2 SYDVKM. The V and J ends lost 4 bases and 6 bases, in that order; junction bases with no gene match: 3. This CDR3 spans 13 amino acids.

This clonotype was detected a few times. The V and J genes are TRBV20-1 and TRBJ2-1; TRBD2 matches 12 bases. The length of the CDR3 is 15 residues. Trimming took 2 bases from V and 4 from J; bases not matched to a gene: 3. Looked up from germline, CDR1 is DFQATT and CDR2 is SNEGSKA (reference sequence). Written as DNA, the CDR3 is TGCAGTGCTAGACCCGGACTAGCGGGGTACAATGAGCAGTTCTTC. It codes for CSARPGLAGYNEQFF.

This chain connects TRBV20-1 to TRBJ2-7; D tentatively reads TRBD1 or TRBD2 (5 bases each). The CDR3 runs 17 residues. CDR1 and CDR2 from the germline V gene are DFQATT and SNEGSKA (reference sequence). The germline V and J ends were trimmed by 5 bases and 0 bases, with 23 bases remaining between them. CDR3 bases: TGCAGTGCTCCCCCGGGACCAGTTACTCGGCGCTCCTACGAGCAGTACGTC. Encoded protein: CSAPPGPVTRRSYEQYV.

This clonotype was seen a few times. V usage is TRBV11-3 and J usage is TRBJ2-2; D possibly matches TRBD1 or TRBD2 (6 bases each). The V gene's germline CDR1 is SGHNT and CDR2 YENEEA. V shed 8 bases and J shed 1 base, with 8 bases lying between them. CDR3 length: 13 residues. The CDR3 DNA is TGTGCCAGCGCGGGACAGAACACCGGGGAGCTGTTTTTT. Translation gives CASAGQNTGELFF.

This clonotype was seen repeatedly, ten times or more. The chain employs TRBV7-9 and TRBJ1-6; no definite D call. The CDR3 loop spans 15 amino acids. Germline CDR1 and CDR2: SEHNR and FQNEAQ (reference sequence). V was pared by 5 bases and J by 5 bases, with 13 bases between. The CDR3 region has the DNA TGTGCCAGCAGCCGATGGACCGACGATAATTCACCCCTCCACTTT. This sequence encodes CASSRWTDDNSPLHF.

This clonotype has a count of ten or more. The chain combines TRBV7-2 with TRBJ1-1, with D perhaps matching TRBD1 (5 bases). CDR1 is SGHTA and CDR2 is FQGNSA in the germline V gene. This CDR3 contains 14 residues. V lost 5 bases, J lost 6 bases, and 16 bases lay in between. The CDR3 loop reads CASSLGHLLAEAFF. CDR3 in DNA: TGTGCCAGCAGCCTAGGACATCTTCTTGCTGAAGCTTTCTTT.

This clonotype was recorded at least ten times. In DNA, the CDR3 is TGTGCCAGTAGGGGGGACCTAAATTCACCCCTCCACTTT. Amino acid sequence: CASRGDLNSPLHF. The chain combines TRBV19 with TRBJ1-6; weak D call: TRBD1 (5 bases). The V end lost 6 bases, the J end lost 7 bases, and 10 bases lay between the germline ends. This CDR3 has 13 amino acids. Per germline, CDR1 LNHDA and CDR2 SQIVND (reference sequence).

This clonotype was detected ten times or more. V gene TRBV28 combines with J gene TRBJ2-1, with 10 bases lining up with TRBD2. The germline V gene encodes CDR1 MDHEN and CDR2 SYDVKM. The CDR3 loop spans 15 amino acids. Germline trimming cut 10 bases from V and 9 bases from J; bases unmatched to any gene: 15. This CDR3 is CATGTIAGGTGEQFF. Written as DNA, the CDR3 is TGTGCCACGGGGACGATAGCGGGAGGAACAGGTGAGCAGTTCTTC.

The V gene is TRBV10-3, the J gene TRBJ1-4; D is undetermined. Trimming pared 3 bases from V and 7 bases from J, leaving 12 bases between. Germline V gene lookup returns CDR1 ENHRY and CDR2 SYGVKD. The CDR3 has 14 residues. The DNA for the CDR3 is TGTGCCATCAGTGAAAGGGAAGGGAGTGAAAAACTGTTTTTT. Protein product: CAISEREGSEKLFF.

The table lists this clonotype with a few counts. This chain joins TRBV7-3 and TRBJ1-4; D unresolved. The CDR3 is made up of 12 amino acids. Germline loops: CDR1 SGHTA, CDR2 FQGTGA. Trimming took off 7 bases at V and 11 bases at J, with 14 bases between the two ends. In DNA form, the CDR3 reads TGTGCCAGCACCTCCTTTGGTGACAAACTGTTTTTT. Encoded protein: CASTSFGDKLFF.

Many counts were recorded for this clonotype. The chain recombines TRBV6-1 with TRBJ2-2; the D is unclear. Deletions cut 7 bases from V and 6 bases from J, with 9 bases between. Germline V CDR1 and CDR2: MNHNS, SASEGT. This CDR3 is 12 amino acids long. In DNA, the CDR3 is TGTGCCAGCACTCCTGGCCCCGGGGAGCTGTTTTTT. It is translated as CASTPGPGELFF.

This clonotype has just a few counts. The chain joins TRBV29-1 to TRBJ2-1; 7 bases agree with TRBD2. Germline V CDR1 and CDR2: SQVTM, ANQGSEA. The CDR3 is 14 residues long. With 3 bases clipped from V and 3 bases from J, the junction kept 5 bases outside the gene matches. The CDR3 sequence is CSVEGLNSYNEQFF. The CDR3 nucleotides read TGCAGCGTTGAGGGACTAAACAGCTACAATGAGCAGTTCTTC.

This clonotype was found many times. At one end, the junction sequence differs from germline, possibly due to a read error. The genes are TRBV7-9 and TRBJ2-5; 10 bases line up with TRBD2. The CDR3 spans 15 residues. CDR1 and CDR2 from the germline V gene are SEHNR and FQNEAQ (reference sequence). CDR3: CASRLGTSVSETQYF. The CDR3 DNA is TGTGCCAGCAGGTTAGGGACTAGCGTTTCGGAGACCCAGTACTTC.

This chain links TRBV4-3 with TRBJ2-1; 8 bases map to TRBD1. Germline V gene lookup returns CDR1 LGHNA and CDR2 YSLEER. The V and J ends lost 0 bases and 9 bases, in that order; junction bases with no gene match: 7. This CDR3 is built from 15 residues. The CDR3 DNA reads TGCGCCAGCAGCCAAGAGTTAACAGGGGGTCGTGAGCAGTTCTTC. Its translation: CASSQELTGGREQFF.

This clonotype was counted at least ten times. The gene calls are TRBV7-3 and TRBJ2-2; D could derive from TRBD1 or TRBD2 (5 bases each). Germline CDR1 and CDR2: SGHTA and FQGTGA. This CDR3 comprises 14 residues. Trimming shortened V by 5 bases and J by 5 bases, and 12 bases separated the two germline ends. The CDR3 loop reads CASSLGPGTGELFF. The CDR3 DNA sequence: TGTGCCAGCAGCCTGGGACCGGGGACCGGGGAGCTGTTTTTT.

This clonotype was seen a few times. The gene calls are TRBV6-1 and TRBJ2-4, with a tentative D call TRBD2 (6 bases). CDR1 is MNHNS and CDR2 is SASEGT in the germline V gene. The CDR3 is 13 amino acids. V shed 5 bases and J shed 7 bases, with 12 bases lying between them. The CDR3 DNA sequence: TGTGCCAGCAGTTACGACGGGAGCAACATTCAGTACTTC. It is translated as CASSYDGSNIQYF.

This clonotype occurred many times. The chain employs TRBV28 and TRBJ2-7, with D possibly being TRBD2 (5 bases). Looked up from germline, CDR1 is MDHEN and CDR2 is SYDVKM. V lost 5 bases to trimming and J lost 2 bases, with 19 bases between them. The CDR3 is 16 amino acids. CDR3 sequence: CASSPHSGVRAYEQYF. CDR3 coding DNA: TGTGCCAGCAGTCCACATAGTGGGGTGAGGGCCTACGAGCAGTACTTC.